A selection of T cell receptor beta chains follows, all from one sample in a study of OX40 agonist ivuxolimab in advanced cancers. Here immunoSEQ multiplex PCR was the method, and the copy in TCRdb shows in-frame clones only, minus some. This repertoire shows about 71,000 clones, around 78% found once; its top ten account for roughly 5.4%. This sample comprised CD4+ or CD8+ T cells sorted from blood, obtained in a trial of the OX40 agonist ivuxolimab. The source of these receptors is an adult with an advanced solid tumor such as melanoma, head and neck, liver or kidney cancer. The CDR3 runs from the conserved cysteine through the conserved F or W. Fields, in order: V gene, J gene, clone size, D gene, CDR3 DNA, CDR3 protein. A D gene is named only where the DNA matches it firmly. Clone size appears in some rows only: once, few, many, or a class for an expanded clone.

TRBV14	TRBJ2-5	-	-	TGTGCCAGCAGCCTACTGCAGGCGGAGACCCAGTACTTC	CASSLLQAETQYF
TRBV10-1	TRBJ2-5	once	TRBD1	TGCGCCAGCAGTGAAGACGACAGGGGGTATGAGACCCAGTACTTC	CASSEDDRGYETQYF
TRBV7-2	TRBJ2-7	few	-	TGTGCCAGCAGCTTAGCAGGGATCCCCTACGAGCAGTACTTC	CASSLAGIPYEQYF
TRBV28	TRBJ1-2	-	-	TGTGCCAGCAGTTGGGGGGGGAATCCCAGGGGAGGAGGCTACACCTTC	CASSWGGNPRGGGYTF
TRBV15	TRBJ2-7	-	-	TGTGCCACCAGCAGGGAGGGGTACGAGCAGTACTTC	CATSREGYEQYF
TRBV7-3	TRBJ2-1	once	TRBD2	TGTGCCAGCAGCCCTGGGAGCGGGACTTACAATGAGCAGTTCTTC	CASSPGSGTYNEQFF
TRBV11-2	TRBJ2-2	-	-	TGTGCCAGCAGCCTAGAGACCGGGGAGCTGTTTTTT	CASSLETGELFF
TRBV5-4	TRBJ2-3	-	TRBD2	TGTGCCAGCAGCCGTAGCGGGAGTAGCGGCACAGATACGCAGTATTTT	CASSRSGSSGTDTQYF
TRBV7-2	TRBJ2-3	-	-	TGTGCCAGCAGCTTGCCCCCTCTACTCGGCGATACGCAGTATTTT	CASSLPPLLGDTQYF
TRBV9	TRBJ1-5	-	-	TGTGCCAGCAGCGAGGGTCTAGATCAGCCCCAGCATTTT	CASSEGLDQPQHF
TRBV9	TRBJ1-1	-	-	TGTGCCAGCAGCGCCCCTACGGGGGGCACTGAAGCTTTCTTT	CASSAPTGGTEAFF
TRBV7-6	TRBJ2-6	few	-	TGTGCCAGCAGCTTAGAGCCGGGGAAAAACGTCCTGACTTTC	CASSLEPGKNVLTF
TRBV18	TRBJ1-1	few	-	TGTGCCAGCTCACCGGGACTGAACACTGAAGCTTTCTTT	CASSPGLNTEAFF
TRBV6-6	TRBJ1-3	-	-	TGTGCCAGCAGCGGGGTCTCGGGAAACACCATATATTTT	CASSGVSGNTIYF
TRBV27	TRBJ2-7	-	TRBD2	TGTGCCAGCAGTATTTCCGGGAGGATACGGGAGCAGTACTTC	CASSISGRIREQYF
TRBV5-1	TRBJ2-1	few	TRBD1	TGCGCCAGCAGCCCGCCGGACAGGGGCAATGAGCAGTTCTTC	CASSPPDRGNEQFF
TRBV7-3	TRBJ2-3	-	-	TGTGCCAGCAGCTCGACTAGATCAGATACGCAGTATTTT	CASSSTRSDTQYF